The 15 T cell receptor beta chains presented below share a single source sample, sequenced in a study of cytomegalovirus exposure and HLA in healthy donors. PCR involved 60 Vbeta and 13 Jbeta primers. Assay used: immunoSEQ multiplex PCR; TCRdb lists only in-frame clones, some missing. The table has over 95,000 clones, approximately 80% seen once. Input material: PBMCs. The receptors were gathered from a woman aged 40 to 49 in good health and CMV-seropositive.

This clone appeared once. The V gene is TRBV28, the J gene TRBJ1-1, with 8 bases lining up with TRBD1. This CDR3 has 15 amino acids. J gave up 3 bases and V 4 bases, and 7 bases lay outside the gene matches. Germline V gene lookup returns CDR1 MDHEN and CDR2 SYDVKM. Here the CDR3 reads CASSSAGGGHTEAFF. CDR3 DNA: TGTGCCAGCAGTTCGGCAGGGGGCGGGCACACTGAAGCTTTCTTT.

The rearrangement uses TRBV5-1 and TRBJ2-7, with D perhaps TRBD2 (6 bases). The CDR3 extends over 18 amino acids. Germline assignment: CDR1 SGHRS and CDR2 YFSETQ. Trimming removed 3 bases at V and 6 bases at J, with 28 bases between. The CDR3 nucleotides read TGCGCCAGCAGCTGGGAAGTGGCCGGGAGAGACCCTACGGGCGAGCAGTACTTC. This sequence encodes CASSWEVAGRDPTGEQYF.

The V call is TRBV29-1, the J call TRBJ1-2, with D possibly matching TRBD1 (6 bases). The V gene's germline CDR1 is SQVTM and CDR2 ANQGSEA. The CDR3 covers 13 residues. V lost 5 bases, J lost 2 bases, and 12 bases lay in between. CDR3 sequence: CSVLRQVNYGYTF. The DNA of the CDR3 is TGCAGCGTTCTTCGACAGGTGAACTATGGCTACACCTTC.

This clone has just a few counts. The chain recombines TRBV6-5 with TRBJ1-1, with TRBD1 matching over 9 bases. The CDR3 runs 15 residues. The germline gives CDR1 MNHEY, CDR2 SVGAGI. V shed 6 bases and J 4 bases; nucleotides not matched to a gene: 9. The CDR3 bases are TGTGCCAGCAGCGAACCGGGACAGGGTATCACTGAAGCTTTCTTT. This encodes CASSEPGQGITEAFF.

The CDR3 DNA reads TGTGCCAGCAGTTACTTTAGCACAGATACGCAGTATTTT. This translates into CASSYFSTDTQYF. V gene TRBV7-2 combines with J gene TRBJ2-3; D not resolved. The CDR3 is made up of 13 amino acids. The germline CDR1 and CDR2 sequences are SGHTA and FQGNSA. Trimming took 6 bases from V and 0 from J, leaving 7 bases between them.

In this sample, this clone turned up many times. The chain uses TRBV2 and TRBJ1-1; 9 positions agree with TRBD1. The V gene's germline CDR1 is SNHLY and CDR2 FYNNEI. This CDR3 region has 15 residues. V lost 6 bases and J lost 4; bases outside the gene matches: 9. The CDR3 region is CASRVDRGRATEAFF. In nucleotides, the CDR3 is TGTGCCAGCAGGGTGGACAGGGGCAGGGCCACTGAAGCTTTCTTT.

The chain uses TRBV19 and TRBJ2-3; D is unclear. V was pared by 5 bases and J by 0 bases, with 9 bases between. This CDR3 contains 14 residues. Germline V gene sequence: CDR1 LNHDA, CDR2 SQIVND (reference sequence). The CDR3 DNA follows: TGTGCCAGTAGTGTTGAGGAAAGCACAGATACGCAGTATTTT. It is translated as CASSVEESTDTQYF. The full variable domain, completed using reference TRBV19 and TRBJ2-3, is DGGITQSPKYLFRKEGQNVTLSCEQNLNHDAMYWYRQDPGQGLRLIYYSQIVNDFQKGDIAEGYSVSREKKESFPLTVTSAQKNPTAFYLCASSVEESTDTQYFGPGTRLTVL.

This chain joins TRBV4-2 and TRBJ1-4, with D possibly matching TRBD1 (6 bases). This CDR3 is built from 16 residues. CDR1 is LGHNA, CDR2 YNFKEQ, per germline. Trimming shortened V by 1 base and J by 8 bases, and 17 bases separated the two germline ends. The CDR3 DNA follows: TGTGCCAGCAGCCAAGCTCAAGGGGGTATTGACGAAAAACTGTTTTTT. Translation gives CASSQAQGGIDEKLFF.

This clone was recorded a few times. The CDR3 sequence is CASSYGMNNSPLHF. Written as DNA, the CDR3 is TGTGCCAGCAGTTACGGCATGAATAATTCACCCCTCCACTTT. The chain carries TRBV6-5 and TRBJ1-6; D is undetermined. The CDR3 sequence is 14 residues long. Between the trimmed V and J ends, which lost 2 bases and 5 bases, there was a span of 7 bases. Looked up from germline, CDR1 is MNHEY and CDR2 is SVGAGI.

The sample holds one count of this clone. J is TRBJ2-7 and V is TRBV6-8; D is perhaps TRBD1 (6 bases). The V end was cut by 5 bases, the J end by 7 bases, with 15 bases between. CDR1 and CDR2 from the germline V gene are MNHGY and SAAAGT. The CDR3 extends over 13 amino acids. The CDR3 loop reads CASSRGQSREQYF. The CDR3 DNA is TGTGCCAGCAGTCGCGGACAGTCGCGTGAGCAGTACTTC.

The V call is TRBV30, the J call TRBJ2-3, with 10 bases identical to TRBD2. Germline lookup yields CDR1 GTSNPN and CDR2 SVGIG (reference sequence). The CDR3 is made up of 15 amino acids. V lost 3 bases, J lost 1 base, and 4 bases stayed unmatched. CDR3 sequence: CAWSTGTSGTDTQYF. CDR3 DNA sequence: TGTGCCTGGAGCACCGGGACTAGCGGCACAGATACGCAGTATTTT.

V gene TRBV7-2 combines with J gene TRBJ2-3; the D is unclear. This CDR3 comprises 16 residues. The ends were cut back, 2 bases at V and 2 bases at J, with 14 bases in the middle. CDR1 is SGHTA, CDR2 FQGNSA, per germline. The CDR3 sequence: CASSLLNSHPTDTQYF. In nucleotides, the CDR3 is TGTGCCAGCAGCTTACTAAACAGCCACCCCACAGATACGCAGTATTTT.

The chain combines TRBV27 with TRBJ1-1, with D possibly TRBD1 on 5 matching bases. Per germline, CDR1 MNHEY and CDR2 SMNVEV (reference sequence). The CDR3 spans 14 residues. Trimming took 4 bases from V and 5 from J, leaving 14 bases between them. CDR3 amino acids: CASSSQTAVTEAFF. The CDR3 DNA follows: TGTGCCAGCAGTTCACAGACAGCTGTAACTGAAGCTTTCTTT.

The gene calls are TRBV9 and TRBJ1-2; no clear D gene. V was cut by 4 bases and J by 2 bases, with 6 bases left in between. The germline gives CDR1 SGDLS, CDR2 YYNGEE. CDR3 length: 12 residues. The CDR3 region has the DNA TGTGCCAGCAGCCCGGGGAACTATGGCTACACCTTC. It yields the protein CASSPGNYGYTF.

The rearrangement uses TRBV5-1 and TRBJ1-4; D gene uncertain. V was pared by 4 bases and J by 5 bases, with 12 bases between. The CDR3 extends over 14 amino acids. Germline loops: CDR1 SGHRS, CDR2 YFSETQ. CDR3 amino acids: CASSRQSENEKLFF. For the CDR3, the DNA is TGCGCCAGCAGCCGTCAATCGGAGAATGAAAAACTGTTTTTT. The entire variable domain, with the rest obtained from reference TRBV5-1 and TRBJ1-4, is as follows: KAGVTQTPRYLIKTRGQQVTLSCSPISGHRSVSWYQQTPGQGLQFLFEYFSETQRNKGNFPGRFSGRQFSNSRSEMNVSTLELGDSALYLCASSRQSENEKLFFGSGTQLSVL.